The 27 T cell receptor beta chains presented below share a single source sample, sequenced in a study of spatial heterogeneity in lung cancer. TCRdb ran MiXCR on the 5' RACE reads and lists one entry per CDR3 protein. The listing records under 70 distinct CDR3 sequences. Time point here: sample taken at primary tumor resection. This sample comprised normal lung tissue next to the tumor, obtained at surgery. These receptors all come from a female donor with early-stage non-small cell lung cancer.

In the case of this clonotype: Since it is a stray read in a library aimed at alpha chains, this beta chain has a size that is not meaningful. The gene calls are TRBV29-1 and TRBJ2-1; 11 positions agree with TRBD2. Trimming at V came to 6 bases and at J to 2 bases, leaving 6 bases not matched to a gene. The CDR3 spans 15 residues. Germline CDR1 reads SQVTM; CDR2 reads ANQGSEA. CDR3 DNA sequence: TGCAGCGTAGATACTAGCGGGAGAACCTACAATGAGCAGTTCTTC. Amino acid sequence: CSVDTSGRTYNEQFF.

About this clonotype: A library made for alpha chains picked up this beta chain off target, so its size means little. The J gene is TRBJ1-5, the V gene TRBV29-1; no clear D gene. V dropped 4 bases and J dropped 7 bases, with 14 bases sitting between them. CDR1 is SQVTM and CDR2 is ANQGSEA in the germline V gene. The CDR3 is made up of 13 amino acids. The CDR3 nucleotides read TGCAGCGTTGCTGGAGGATTGAGGCAGCCCCAGCATTTT. Translating gives CSVAGGLRQPQHF. Variable domain in full (rest from reference TRBV29-1 and TRBJ1-5): SAVISQKPSRDICQRGTSLTIQCQVDSQVTMMFWYRQQPGQSLTLIATANQGSEATYESGFVIDKFPISRPNLTFSTLTVSNMSPEDSSIYLCSVAGGLRQPQHFGDGTRLSIL.

Notes on this clonotype: This beta chain slipped into a library made for alpha chains as a stray read, so its size is not meaningful. This chain joins TRBV20-1 and TRBJ1-3; D is unresolved. This CDR3 comprises 14 residues. Trimming left V 5 bases short and J 1 base short, with 12 bases between. CDR1 and CDR2 from the germline V gene are DFQATT and SNEGSKA (reference sequence). For the CDR3, the DNA is TGCAGTGCTCCCGCCGAAGGGTCTGGAAACACCATATATTTT. Translation gives CSAPAEGSGNTIYF.

As regards this clonotype: This beta chain came through as a stray read in a library set up for alpha chains, and its size says little. The chain has TRBV29-1 and TRBJ2-5; TRBD1 is a possible D gene (6 bases). V was pared by 7 bases and J by 0 bases, with 9 bases between. The V gene's germline CDR1 is SQVTM and CDR2 ANQGSEA. There are 12 residues in the CDR3. This chain's CDR3 is CSARDNQETQYF. DNA for the CDR3: TGCAGCGCCCGGGACAACCAAGAGACCCAGTACTTC.

This clonotype was counted only a few times. This beta chain is an unintended read in a library built for alpha chains; its size means little. This rearrangement joins TRBV29-1 to TRBJ1-1; D is ambiguous. This CDR3 comprises 12 residues. Germline V gene lookup returns CDR1 SQVTM and CDR2 ANQGSEA. The V end lost 6 bases, the J end lost 5 bases, and 13 bases lay between the germline ends. The CDR3 sequence: CSVKYPGTEAFF. DNA for the CDR3: TGCAGCGTCAAATACCCGGGGACTGAAGCTTTCTTT.

Note on this clonotype: Little can be read into the size of this beta chain, an off-target read in a library designed for alpha chains. The gene calls are TRBV7-9 and TRBJ2-7, with D possibly TRBD1 on 6 matching bases. The CDR3 length is 14 residues. Trimming left V 4 bases short and J 3 bases short, with 13 bases between. From germline, CDR1 is SEHNR and CDR2 FQNEAQ (reference sequence). DNA for the CDR3: TGTGCCAGCAGCTACAACAGGGATTTCTACGAGCAGTACTTC. Translating gives CASSYNRDFYEQYF. Complete variable domain (other parts from reference TRBV7-9 and TRBJ2-7): DTGVSQNPRHKITKRGQNVTFRCDPISEHNRLYWYRQTLGQGPEFLTYFQNEAQLEKSRLLSDRFSAERPKGSFSTLEIQRTEQGDSAMYLCASSYNRDFYEQYFGPGTRLTVT.

This clonotype was counted only a few times. As an off-target read in a library built for alpha chains, this beta chain has a frequency of little significance. V is TRBV19 and J is TRBJ2-2; D unclear. The CDR3 is made up of 14 amino acids. Trimming cost V 4 bases and J 0 bases, with 6 bases left between them. Per germline, CDR1 LNHDA and CDR2 SQIVND (reference sequence). The CDR3 loop reads CASSTGANTGELFF. The CDR3 DNA sequence: TGTGCCAGTAGTACAGGCGCGAACACCGGGGAGCTGTTTTTT. The full variable domain, completed using reference TRBV19 and TRBJ2-2, is DGGITQSPKYLFRKEGQNVTLSCEQNLNHDAMYWYRQDPGQGLRLIYYSQIVNDFQKGDIAEGYSVSREKKESFPLTVTSAQKNPTAFYLCASSTGANTGELFFGEGSRLTVL.

Points on this clonotype: As an off-target read in a library built for alpha chains, this beta chain has a frequency of little significance. The chain has TRBV27 and TRBJ1-1; the match to TRBD1 covers 9 bases. This CDR3 spans 14 amino acids. J lost 6 bases, V lost 6 bases, and 8 bases had no gene match. Germline V gene lookup returns CDR1 MNHEY and CDR2 SMNVEV (reference sequence). DNA for the CDR3: TGTGCCAGCAGAGATGGGACAGGGTTTCCTGAAGCTTTCTTT. Translating it yields CASRDGTGFPEAFF.

With respect to this clonotype: This beta chain appears as a stray read in a library generated for alpha chains; its size is not informative. This chain joins TRBV12-3 or TRBV12-4 and TRBJ2-5; D is ambiguous. This CDR3 is built from 14 residues. Trimming took 3 bases from V and 1 from J, leaving 9 bases between them. The CDR3 DNA reads as TGTGCCAGCAGTTTTCCGGAAACCCAAGAGACCCAGTACTTC. Amino acids: CASSFPETQETQYF.

As for this clonotype: A library prepared for alpha chains yielded this beta chain as an off-target read; its size is of little meaning. The J gene is TRBJ2-1, the V gene TRBV29-1; D unclear. Trimming took 4 bases from V and 1 from J, leaving 11 bases between them. CDR1 is SQVTM, CDR2 ANQGSEA, per germline. CDR3 length: 14 residues. The CDR3 is CSVGGALSYNEQFF. Here the CDR3 DNA reads TGCAGCGTTGGAGGCGCGCTTTCCTACAATGAGCAGTTCTTC.

The sample holds a few counts of this clonotype. For a library built for alpha chains, this beta chain is a stray read; little rests on its size. The chain couples TRBV29-1 to TRBJ2-1; 10 bases line up with TRBD2. V was clipped by 3 bases and J by 6 bases; unmatched bases: 11. This CDR3 region has 16 residues. The germline V gene encodes CDR1 SQVTM and CDR2 ANQGSEA. CDR3 amino acids: CSVDSLAGAPSNEQFF. The CDR3 nucleotides are TGCAGCGTTGATTCGCTAGCGGGAGCCCCGAGCAATGAGCAGTTCTTC.

For this clonotype: With the library built for alpha chains, this beta chain is off target and its frequency is not meaningful. The rearrangement uses TRBV7-2 and TRBJ2-2, with 7 nucleotides matching TRBD2. In germline, CDR1 is SGHTA, CDR2 FQGNSA. The CDR3 is 16 amino acids. Trimming at V came to 6 bases and at J to 7 bases, leaving 14 bases not matched to a gene. The CDR3 sequence is CASRLVSRERIGELFF. CDR3 DNA sequence: TGTGCCAGCAGATTGGTCTCGCGGGAGAGAATCGGGGAGCTGTTTTTT.

Worth noting for this clonotype: This beta chain was picked up by a library intended for alpha chains and is off target, so its count carries little meaning. The rearrangement links TRBV10-2 to TRBJ2-2; D is uncertain. Germline assignment: CDR1 WSHSY and CDR2 SAAADI. The CDR3 is 15 amino acids. With 2 bases removed from V and 4 bases from J, the gap between germline ends came to 11 bases. DNA for the CDR3: TGCGCCAGCAGTGAGGTCTGGCTTCCCACCGGGGAGCTGTTTTTT. It is translated as CASSEVWLPTGELFF.

Regarding this clonotype: Being off target in a library aimed at alpha chains, this beta chain has a size of little meaning. The CDR3 DNA reads TGTGCCAGCAGTTCTGAGGGGCTAGCGACAGACTACAATGAGCAGTTCTTC. Amino acid sequence: CASSSEGLATDYNEQFF. The chain recombines TRBV6-5 with TRBJ2-1; D might be TRBD2 (6 bases). V dropped 4 bases and J dropped 3 bases, with 19 bases sitting between them. The germline CDR1 and CDR2 sequences are MNHEY and SVGAGI. This CDR3 is 17 amino acids long.

On this clonotype itself: Because this beta chain is a stray read in a library intended to capture alpha chains, its abundance should not be given much weight. This sequence joins TRBV28 and TRBJ2-3; weak D call: TRBD2 (5 bases). Per germline, CDR1 MDHEN and CDR2 SYDVKM. The V and J ends lost 11 bases and 5 bases respectively, with 11 bases between them. The CDR3 is made up of 11 amino acids. The CDR3 coding sequence is TGTGCCTTGGAAGGAGGAGATACGCAGTATTTT. Translating it yields CALEGGDTQYF. Full variable domain (outside the CDR3, taken from reference TRBV28 and TRBJ2-3): DVKVTQSSRYLVKRTGEKVFLECVQDMDHENMFWYRQDPGLGLRLIYFSYDVKMKEKGDIPEGYSVSREKKERFSLILESASTNQTSMYLCALEGGDTQYFGPGTRLTVL.

Of note for this clonotype: Within a library made for alpha chains, this beta chain is off target, and its count is uninformative. V and J are TRBV6-1 and TRBJ1-1, with D hard to call. Germline loops: CDR1 MNHNS, CDR2 SASEGT. Trimming took 1 base from V and 2 from J, leaving 11 bases between them. The CDR3 is 15 amino acids. CDR3 sequence (DNA): TGTGCCAGCAGTGAAGAAGAGGGCGGAAACACTGAAGCTTTCTTT. It translates to CASSEEEGGNTEAFF.

A word on this clonotype: This beta chain represents an off-target read in a library built for alpha chains; its size is of limited meaning. V is TRBV4-3 and J is TRBJ2-1; D not certain. Trimming took off 1 base at V and 9 bases at J, with 13 bases between the two ends. Germline CDR1 and CDR2: LGHNA and YSLEER. This CDR3 contains 14 residues. CDR3 nucleotide sequence: TGCGCCAGCAGCCAAGGTCAGAGAACGGTTGAGCAGTTCTTC. This sequence encodes CASSQGQRTVEQFF.

Points on this clonotype: This beta chain is off target for a library built for alpha chains, so its abundance means little. This chain's CDR3 is CASSLPFRGRWTEAFF. The CDR3 DNA sequence: TGTGCCAGCAGTTTACCGTTTCGGGGGAGATGGACTGAAGCTTTCTTT. V usage is TRBV27 and J usage is TRBJ1-1, with D perhaps matching TRBD1 (5 bases). In germline, CDR1 is MNHEY, CDR2 SMNVEV (reference sequence). The CDR3 length is 16 residues. V gave up 2 bases and J gave up 5 bases, with 18 bases separating them.

This clonotype turned up a few times. Found in a library prepared for alpha chains, this beta chain is an off-target read, and its abundance has little meaning. The chain uses TRBV3-1 and TRBJ1-1, with D possibly TRBD1 on 5 matching bases. The germline V gene encodes CDR1 LGHDT and CDR2 YNNKEL (reference sequence). Deletions cut 6 bases from V and 6 bases from J, with 14 bases between. This CDR3 is 13 amino acids long. Written as DNA, the CDR3 is TGTGCCAGCAGTGATAGGGAGGGGCCTGAAGCTTTCTTT. Amino acids: CASSDREGPEAFF.

Notes on this clonotype: This beta chain is a stray sequence in a library constructed for alpha chains; its clone size is not meaningful. The chain carries TRBV27 and TRBJ1-2; 12 positions agree with TRBD1. Germline CDR1 is MNHEY and CDR2 is SMNVEV (reference sequence). This CDR3 contains 14 residues. The ends lost 3 bases at V and 6 bases at J; junction bases unmatched: 2. Written as DNA, the CDR3 is TGTGCCAGCAGTTTCGGGACAGGGGGCGATGGCTACACCTTC. It codes for CASSFGTGGDGYTF.

Notes on this clonotype: Since the library was made to target alpha chains, this beta chain is a stray read and its abundance is not meaningful. The rearrangement links TRBV28 to TRBJ2-7; D is unclear. V was pared by 3 bases and J by 7 bases, with 4 bases between. Germline V gene lookup returns CDR1 MDHEN and CDR2 SYDVKM. The CDR3 runs 10 residues. The CDR3 sequence: CASSLGEQYF. DNA for the CDR3: TGTGCCAGCAGTTTGGGGGAGCAGTACTTC.

Note on this clonotype: The library was built for alpha chains, so this beta chain is an off-target read and its size means little. The chain has TRBV7-9 and TRBJ1-1; a weak D match, TRBD1 (6 bases). V dropped 5 bases and J dropped 10 bases, with 23 bases sitting between them. Germline V gene data show CDR1 as SEHNR and CDR2 as FQNEAQ (reference sequence). The CDR3 is made up of 15 amino acids. This CDR3 reads CASSHPATGLRGAFF. The CDR3 DNA follows: TGTGCCAGCAGCCACCCCGCAACAGGGTTGAGAGGAGCTTTCTTT.

To note about this clonotype: A library made for alpha chains picked up this beta chain off target, so its size means little. This sequence joins TRBV6-5 and TRBJ1-2; no clear D. The CDR3 is 14 residues long. From germline, CDR1 is MNHEY and CDR2 SVGAGI. Between the trimmed V and J ends, which lost 6 bases and 0 bases, there was a span of 11 bases. Here the CDR3 DNA reads TGTGCCAGCAGGCAGAGTATGGCTAACTATGGCTACACCTTC. Its translation is CASRQSMANYGYTF.

This clonotype came up a few times. This beta chain is an unintended read in a library built for alpha chains; its size means little. V gene TRBV28 combines with J gene TRBJ2-5; D possibly corresponds to TRBD1 (6 bases). The germline CDR1 and CDR2 sequences are MDHEN and SYDVKM. With 4 bases removed from V and 2 bases from J, the gap between germline ends came to 20 bases. The length of the CDR3 is 17 residues. In DNA, the CDR3 is TGTGCCAGCAGTTCATTTAAACGAACAGGGAGACAAGAGACCCAGTACTTC. Protein product: CASSSFKRTGRQETQYF.

Notes on this clonotype: The library was built for alpha chains, so this beta chain is an off-target read and its size means little. The chain employs TRBV2 and TRBJ2-2; 8 positions match TRBD2. The CDR3 contains 15 residues. Trimming took 8 bases from V and 6 from J; bases not matched to a gene: 11. From germline, CDR1 is SNHLY and CDR2 FYNNEI. In nucleotides, the CDR3 is TGTGCCAGCGGCAGCGGGAGTGTATCTCCCGGGGAGCTGTTTTTT. Its protein is CASGSGSVSPGELFF.

This clonotype was seen a few times. This beta chain represents an off-target read in a library built for alpha chains; its size is of limited meaning. In DNA form, the CDR3 reads TGTGCCAGCACGAACACCGGGACTGGAGTATCTGGGGCCAACGTCCTGACTTTC. Translated, it gives CASTNTGTGVSGANVLTF. The chain links TRBV4-2 to TRBJ2-6, with D possibly TRBD2 on 6 matching bases. Germline V lookup: CDR1 LGHNA, CDR2 YNFKEQ. This CDR3 contains 18 residues. With 7 bases removed from V and 1 base from J, the gap between germline ends came to 20 bases.

As for this clonotype: This beta chain is an unintended read in a library built for alpha chains; its size means little. The chain carries TRBV20-1 and TRBJ1-5, with D perhaps matching TRBD1 (5 bases). V was cut by 1 base and J by 4 bases, with 17 bases left in between. Germline V lookup: CDR1 DFQATT, CDR2 SNEGSKA (reference sequence). This CDR3 spans 16 amino acids. CDR3: CSARAGGVTPNQPQHF. CDR3 DNA sequence: TGCAGTGCTAGAGCTGGAGGGGTCACGCCTAATCAGCCCCAGCATTTT.